Below, one T cell receptor beta chain is given with its context. This table comes from immunoSEQ multiplex PCR, and its TCRdb copy is limited to in-frame clones, with some not included. The profile shows about 110,000 clones, roughly 70% of them singletons. The data stem from a study of shared clonotypes between healthy human individuals. V lost 6 bases and J 7 bases, leaving 10 bases between the germline ends. This CDR3 contains 12 residues. The germline V gene has CDR1 SGHAT and CDR2 FQNNGV. The chain has TRBV11-2 and TRBJ2-1; weak D call: TRBD2 (6 bases). This receptor was identified in a woman in her thirties in good health. Specimen: memory CD8+ T cells sorted from blood. Noted subset: CD45RO+ cells pooled with CCR7-negative TemRA cells. In DNA form, the CDR3 reads TGTGCCAGCAGTTCGAGCGGGAATGAGCAGTTCTTC. Translated, it gives CASSSSGNEQFF.